This T cell receptor (beta chain) was identified during a study of blood T cell repertoires in COVID-19. Study-level background: Sites across the United States, Italy and Spain contributed samples from acute and convalescent COVID-19. PBMCs, B-cell-depleted T cells, or T cells provided the cDNA or gDNA that made up the material.

This CDR3 is 15 amino acids long. The germline V gene encodes CDR1 SGDLS and CDR2 YYNGEE. V lost 3 bases, J lost 5 bases, and 14 bases lay in between. Original analysis: Counts of nucleated cells, estimated from reference gene primer amplification, were obtained. Assay used: immunoSEQ multiplex PCR; TCRdb lists only in-frame clones, some missing. V and J calls and clone size are given by that table; D and trimming were obtained from the DNA. The sample lists 130,000 to 150,000 clones; 80% to 90% were seen once. Sequencing used peripheral blood. The chain couples TRBV9 to TRBJ2-2; weak D call: TRBD1 (6 bases). This TCR was recovered from a woman between 50 and 59 years old with acute or convalescent COVID-19. The CDR3 loop reads CASSDPGTRTGELFF. DNA for the CDR3: TGTGCCAGCAGCGACCCCGGGACACGAACCGGGGAGCTGTTTTTT.